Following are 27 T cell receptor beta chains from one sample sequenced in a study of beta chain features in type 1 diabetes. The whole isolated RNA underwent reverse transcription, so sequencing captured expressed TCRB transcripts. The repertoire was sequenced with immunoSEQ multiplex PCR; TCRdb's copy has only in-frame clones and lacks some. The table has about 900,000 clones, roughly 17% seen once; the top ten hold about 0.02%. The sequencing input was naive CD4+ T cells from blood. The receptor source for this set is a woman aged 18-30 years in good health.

CDR3 in DNA: TGTGCCAGCACTCGGGAGGGTGGCCATGAGCAGTTCTTC. Amino acid sequence: CASTREGGHEQFF. The gene calls are TRBV2 and TRBJ2-1, with 8 nucleotides matching TRBD2. The CDR3 runs to 13 residues. Per germline, CDR1 SNHLY and CDR2 FYNNEI. With V trimmed by 7 bases and J by 8 bases, 7 bases remained unmatched.

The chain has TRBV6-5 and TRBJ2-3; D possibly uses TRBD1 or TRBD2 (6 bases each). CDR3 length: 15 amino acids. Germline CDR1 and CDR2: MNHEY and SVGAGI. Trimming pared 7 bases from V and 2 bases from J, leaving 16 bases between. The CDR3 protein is CASTRGTTHTDTQYF. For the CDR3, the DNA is TGTGCCAGCACACGCGGGACAACCCACACAGATACGCAGTATTTT.

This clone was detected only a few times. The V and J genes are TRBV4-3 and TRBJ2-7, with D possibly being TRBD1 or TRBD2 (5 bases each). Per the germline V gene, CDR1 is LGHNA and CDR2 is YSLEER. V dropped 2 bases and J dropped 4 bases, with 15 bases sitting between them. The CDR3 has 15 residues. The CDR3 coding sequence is TGCGCCAGCAGCCAATACCGGGACCCTCCATACGAGCAGTACTTC. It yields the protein CASSQYRDPPYEQYF.

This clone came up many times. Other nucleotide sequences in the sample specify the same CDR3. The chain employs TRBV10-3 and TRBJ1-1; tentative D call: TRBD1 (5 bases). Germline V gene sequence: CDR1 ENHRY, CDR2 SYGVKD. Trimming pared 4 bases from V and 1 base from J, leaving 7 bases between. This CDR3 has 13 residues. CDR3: CAISGTGNTEAFF. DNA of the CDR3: TGTGCCATCAGTGGCACAGGGAACACTGAAGCTTTCTTT.

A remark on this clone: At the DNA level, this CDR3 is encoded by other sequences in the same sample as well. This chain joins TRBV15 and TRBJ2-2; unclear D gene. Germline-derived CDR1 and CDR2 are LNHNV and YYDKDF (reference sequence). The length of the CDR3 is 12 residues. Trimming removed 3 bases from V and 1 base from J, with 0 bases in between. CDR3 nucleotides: TGTGCCACCAGCAGGAACACCGGGGAGCTGTTTTTT. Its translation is CATSRNTGELFF.

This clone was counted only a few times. The CDR3 sequence is CASSYSLADITDTQYF. The DNA of the CDR3 is TGTGCCAGCAGTTACTCACTAGCGGACATCACAGATACGCAGTATTTT. The rearrangement uses TRBV6-6 and TRBJ2-3, with 8 bases lining up with TRBD2. Looked up from germline, CDR1 is MNHNY and CDR2 is SVGAGI (reference sequence). This CDR3 has 16 amino acids. V trimming: 0 bases; J trimming: 2 bases; junction bases outside the gene matches: 4.

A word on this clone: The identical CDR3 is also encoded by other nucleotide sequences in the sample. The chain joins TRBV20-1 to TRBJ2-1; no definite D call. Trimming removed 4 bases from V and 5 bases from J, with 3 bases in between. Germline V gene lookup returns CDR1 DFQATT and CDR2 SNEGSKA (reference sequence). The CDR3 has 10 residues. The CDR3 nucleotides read TGCAGTGCTAAGCACAATGAGCAGTTCTTC. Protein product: CSAKHNEQFF.

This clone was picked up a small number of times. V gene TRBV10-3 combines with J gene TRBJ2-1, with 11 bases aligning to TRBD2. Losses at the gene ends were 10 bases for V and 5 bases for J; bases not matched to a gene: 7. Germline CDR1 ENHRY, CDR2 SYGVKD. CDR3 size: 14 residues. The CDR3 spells CATGGTSGDNEQFF. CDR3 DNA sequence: TGTGCCACCGGTGGGACTAGCGGAGACAATGAGCAGTTCTTC.

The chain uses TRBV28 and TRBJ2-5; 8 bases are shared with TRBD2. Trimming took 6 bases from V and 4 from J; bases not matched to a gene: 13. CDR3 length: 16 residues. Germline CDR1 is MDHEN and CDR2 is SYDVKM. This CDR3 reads CASSSPAGGGTETQYF. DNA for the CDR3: TGTGCCAGCAGCTCACCCGCGGGGGGCGGGACAGAGACCCAGTACTTC.

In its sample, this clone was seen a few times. CDR3 nucleotides: TGTGCCATCACAGCGGGAGGTCCGAGCTCCTACGAGCAGTACTTC. It is translated as CAITAGGPSSYEQYF. This rearrangement joins TRBV10-3 to TRBJ2-7; 9 nucleotides line up with TRBD2. The J segment lost 0 bases and the V segment lost 7 bases, leaving 7 bases of the junction unmatched. CDR1 and CDR2 (germline): ENHRY, SYGVKD. This CDR3 contains 15 residues.

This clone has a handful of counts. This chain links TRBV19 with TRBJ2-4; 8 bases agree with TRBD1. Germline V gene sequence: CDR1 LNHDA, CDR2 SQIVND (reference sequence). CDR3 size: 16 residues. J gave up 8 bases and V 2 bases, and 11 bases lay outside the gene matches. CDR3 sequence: CASSIQGANKFDIQYF. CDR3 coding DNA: TGTGCCAGTAGTATACAGGGGGCGAATAAGTTCGACATTCAGTACTTC.

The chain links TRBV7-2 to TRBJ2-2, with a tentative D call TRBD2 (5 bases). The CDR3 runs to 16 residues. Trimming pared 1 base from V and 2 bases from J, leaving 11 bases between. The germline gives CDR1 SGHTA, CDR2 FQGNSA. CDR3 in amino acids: CASSLEASTNTGELFF. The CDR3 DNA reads TGTGCCAGCAGCTTAGAGGCTAGCACAAACACCGGGGAGCTGTTTTTT.

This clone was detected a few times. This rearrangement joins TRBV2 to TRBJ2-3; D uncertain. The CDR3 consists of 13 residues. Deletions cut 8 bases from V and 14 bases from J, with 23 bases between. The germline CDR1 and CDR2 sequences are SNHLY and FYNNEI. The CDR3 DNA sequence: TGTGCCAGCTCACGGGCAGATGCACAGATAGGGTATTTT. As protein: CASSRADAQIGYF.

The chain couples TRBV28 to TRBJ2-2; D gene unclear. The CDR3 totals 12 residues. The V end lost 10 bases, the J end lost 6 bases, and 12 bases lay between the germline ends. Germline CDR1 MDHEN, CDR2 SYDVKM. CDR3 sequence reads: CATHRLAGELFF. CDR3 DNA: TGTGCCACCCATCGGTTGGCCGGGGAGCTGTTTTTT.

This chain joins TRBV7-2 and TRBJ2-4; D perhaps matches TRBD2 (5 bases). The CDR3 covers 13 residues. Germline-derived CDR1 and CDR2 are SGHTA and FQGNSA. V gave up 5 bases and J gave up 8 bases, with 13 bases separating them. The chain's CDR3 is CASSVTSYHIQYF. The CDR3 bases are TGTGCCAGCAGCGTAACTAGTTATCACATTCAGTACTTC.

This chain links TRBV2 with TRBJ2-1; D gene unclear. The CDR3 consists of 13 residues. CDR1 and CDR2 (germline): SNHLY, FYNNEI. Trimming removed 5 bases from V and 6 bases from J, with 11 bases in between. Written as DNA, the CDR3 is TGTGCCAGCAGTAGAGAAGTTTCCAATGAGCAGTTCTTC. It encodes CASSREVSNEQFF.

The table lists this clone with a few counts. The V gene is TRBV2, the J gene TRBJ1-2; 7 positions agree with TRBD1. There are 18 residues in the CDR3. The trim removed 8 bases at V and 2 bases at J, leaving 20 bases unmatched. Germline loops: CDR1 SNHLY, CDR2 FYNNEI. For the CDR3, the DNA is TGTGCCAGCCAGCTACAATGGACAGGTTGGTCGAAGAACTATGGCTACACCTTC. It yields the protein CASQLQWTGWSKNYGYTF.

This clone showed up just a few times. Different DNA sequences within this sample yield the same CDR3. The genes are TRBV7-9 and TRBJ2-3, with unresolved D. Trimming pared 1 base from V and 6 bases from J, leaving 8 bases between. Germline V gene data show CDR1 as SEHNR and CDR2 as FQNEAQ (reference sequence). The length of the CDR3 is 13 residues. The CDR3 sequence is CASSLGPPDTQYF. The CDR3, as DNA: TGTGCCAGCAGCTTAGGACCCCCGGATACGCAGTATTTT.

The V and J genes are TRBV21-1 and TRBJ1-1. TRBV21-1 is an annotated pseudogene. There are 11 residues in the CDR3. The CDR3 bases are TGTGCCAGCAGCAAAGAAGATGAAGCTTTCTTT. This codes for CASSKEDEAFF.

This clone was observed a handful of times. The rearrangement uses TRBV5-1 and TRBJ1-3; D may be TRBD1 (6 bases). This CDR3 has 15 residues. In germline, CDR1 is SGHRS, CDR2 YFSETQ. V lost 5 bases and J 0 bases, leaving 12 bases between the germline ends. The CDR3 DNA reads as TGCGCCAGCAGATCCGCGGACAGCTCTGGAAACACCATATATTTT. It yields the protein CASRSADSSGNTIYF. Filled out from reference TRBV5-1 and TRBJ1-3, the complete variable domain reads KAGVTQTPRYLIKTRGQQVTLSCSPISGHRSVSWYQQTPGQGLQFLFEYFSETQRNKGNFPGRFSGRQFSNSRSEMNVSTLELGDSALYLCASRSADSSGNTIYFGEGSWLTVV.

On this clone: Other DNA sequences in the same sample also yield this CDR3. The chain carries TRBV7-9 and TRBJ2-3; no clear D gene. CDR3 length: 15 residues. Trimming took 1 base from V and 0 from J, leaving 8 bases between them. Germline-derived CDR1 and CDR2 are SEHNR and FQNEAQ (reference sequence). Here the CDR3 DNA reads TGTGCCAGCAGCTTAGGCGGTACTAGCACAGATACGCAGTATTTT. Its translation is CASSLGGTSTDTQYF.

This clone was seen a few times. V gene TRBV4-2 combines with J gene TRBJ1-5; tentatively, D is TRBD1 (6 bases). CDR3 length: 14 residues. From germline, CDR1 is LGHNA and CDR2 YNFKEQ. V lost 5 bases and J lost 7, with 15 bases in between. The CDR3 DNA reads TGTGCCAGCAGCGGGACACTAGGATTACAGCCCCAGCATTTT. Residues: CASSGTLGLQPQHF.

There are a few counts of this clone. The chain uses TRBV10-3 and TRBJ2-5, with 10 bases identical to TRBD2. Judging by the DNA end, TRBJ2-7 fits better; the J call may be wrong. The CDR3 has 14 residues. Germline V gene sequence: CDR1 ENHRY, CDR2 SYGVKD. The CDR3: CAISDSAGGGEQYF. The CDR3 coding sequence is TGTGCCATCAGTGACTCAGCGGGAGGGGGCGAGCAGTACTTC.

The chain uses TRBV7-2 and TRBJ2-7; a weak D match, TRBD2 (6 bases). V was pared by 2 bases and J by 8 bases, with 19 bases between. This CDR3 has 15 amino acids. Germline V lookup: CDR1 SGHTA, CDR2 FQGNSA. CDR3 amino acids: CASSLSRGTVNKQYF. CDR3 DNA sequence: TGTGCCAGCAGCTTAAGTCGCGGGACTGTTAACAAGCAGTACTTC.

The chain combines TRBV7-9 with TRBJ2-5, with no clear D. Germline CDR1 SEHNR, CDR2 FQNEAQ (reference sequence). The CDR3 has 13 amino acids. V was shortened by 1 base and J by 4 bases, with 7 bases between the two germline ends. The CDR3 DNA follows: TGTGCCAGCAGCTTAGACCCCCCAGAGACCCAGTACTTC. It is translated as CASSLDPPETQYF.

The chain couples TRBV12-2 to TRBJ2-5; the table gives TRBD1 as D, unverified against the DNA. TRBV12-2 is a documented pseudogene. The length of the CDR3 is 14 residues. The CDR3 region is CASRPHRGQETQYF. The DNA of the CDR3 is TGTGCAAGTCGGCCACACAGGGGGCAAGAGACCCAGTACTTC.

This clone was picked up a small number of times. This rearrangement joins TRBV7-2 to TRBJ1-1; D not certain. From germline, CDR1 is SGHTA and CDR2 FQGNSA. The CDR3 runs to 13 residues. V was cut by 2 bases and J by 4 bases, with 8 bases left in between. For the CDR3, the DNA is TGTGCCAGCAGCTTAACAGAGGGCACTGAAGCTTTCTTT. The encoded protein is CASSLTEGTEAFF.